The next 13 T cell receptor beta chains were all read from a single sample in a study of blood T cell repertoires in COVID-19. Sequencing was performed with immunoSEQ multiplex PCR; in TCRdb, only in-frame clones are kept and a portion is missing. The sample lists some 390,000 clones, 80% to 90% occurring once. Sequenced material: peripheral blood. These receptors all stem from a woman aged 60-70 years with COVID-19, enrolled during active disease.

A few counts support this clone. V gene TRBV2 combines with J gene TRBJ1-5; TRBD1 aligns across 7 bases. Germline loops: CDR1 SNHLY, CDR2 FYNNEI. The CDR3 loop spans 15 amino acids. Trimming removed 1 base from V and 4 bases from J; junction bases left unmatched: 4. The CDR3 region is CASSEEGQTNQPQHF. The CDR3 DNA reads TGTGCCAGCAGTGAAGAGGGACAGACAAATCAGCCCCAGCATTTT.

The CDR3 region has the DNA TGCGCCAGCAGCTTGACGGAACAGGGGCGCCAGTTCTTC. Translation gives CASSLTEQGRQFF. This chain connects TRBV5-1 to TRBJ2-1; 7 nucleotides agree with TRBD1. V shed 1 base, J shed 13 bases, and the junction held 8 bases outside the gene matches. This CDR3 has 13 residues. Per germline, CDR1 SGHRS and CDR2 YFSETQ. The variable domain in full, with the rest retrieved from reference TRBV5-1 and TRBJ2-1, is KAGVTQTPRYLIKTRGQQVTLSCSPISGHRSVSWYQQTPGQGLQFLFEYFSETQRNKGNFPGRFSGRQFSNSRSEMNVSTLELGDSALYLCASSLTEQGRQFFGPGTRLTVL.

DNA for the CDR3: TGTGCCAGCAGCCAAGGACTAGCGGGCCTCAATGAGCAGTTCTTC. As protein: CASSQGLAGLNEQFF. This chain uses TRBV3-1 (or the pseudogene TRBV3-2) with TRBJ2-1, with 10 bases lining up with TRBD2. The length of the CDR3 is 15 residues. The germline gives CDR1 LGHDT, CDR2 YNNKEL (reference sequence). V was pared by 1 base and J by 6 bases, with 3 bases of the junction left unmatched.

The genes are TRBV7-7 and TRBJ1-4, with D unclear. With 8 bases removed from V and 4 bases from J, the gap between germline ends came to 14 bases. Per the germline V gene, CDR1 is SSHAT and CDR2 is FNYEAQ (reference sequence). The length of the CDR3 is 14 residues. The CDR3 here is CASSLGGVNEKLFF. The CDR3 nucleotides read TGTGCCAGCTCTTTGGGAGGTGTTAATGAAAAACTGTTTTTT.

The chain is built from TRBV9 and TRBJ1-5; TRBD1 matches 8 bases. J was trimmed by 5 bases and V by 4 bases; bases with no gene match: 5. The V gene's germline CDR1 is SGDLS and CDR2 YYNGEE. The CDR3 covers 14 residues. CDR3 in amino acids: CASSLDRGDQPQHF. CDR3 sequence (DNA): TGTGCCAGCAGCCTTGACAGGGGAGATCAGCCCCAGCATTTT.

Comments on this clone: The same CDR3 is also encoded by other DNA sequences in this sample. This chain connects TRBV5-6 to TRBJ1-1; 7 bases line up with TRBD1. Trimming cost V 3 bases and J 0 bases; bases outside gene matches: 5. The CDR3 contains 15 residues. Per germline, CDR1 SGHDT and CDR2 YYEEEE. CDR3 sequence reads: CASSSRQGVNTEAFF. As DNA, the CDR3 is TGTGCCAGCAGCTCACGACAGGGAGTGAACACTGAAGCTTTCTTT.

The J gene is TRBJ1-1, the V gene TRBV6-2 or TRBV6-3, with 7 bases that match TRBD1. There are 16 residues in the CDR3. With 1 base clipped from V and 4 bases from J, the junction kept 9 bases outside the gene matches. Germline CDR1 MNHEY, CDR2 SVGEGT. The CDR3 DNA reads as TGTGCCAGCAGTTACTTATACCGGACAGGCAGCACTGAAGCTTTCTTT. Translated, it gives CASSYLYRTGSTEAFF.

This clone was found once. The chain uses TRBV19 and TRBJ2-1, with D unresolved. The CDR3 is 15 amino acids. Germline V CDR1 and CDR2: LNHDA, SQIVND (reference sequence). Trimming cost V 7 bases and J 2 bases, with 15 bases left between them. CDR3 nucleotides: TGTGCCAGTACTCTCGCAGGAACCCCCTACAATGAGCAGTTCTTC. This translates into CASTLAGTPYNEQFF.

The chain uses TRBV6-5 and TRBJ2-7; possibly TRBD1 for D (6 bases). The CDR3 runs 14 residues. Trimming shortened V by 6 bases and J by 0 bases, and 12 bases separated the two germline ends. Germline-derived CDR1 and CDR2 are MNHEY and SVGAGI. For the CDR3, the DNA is TGTGCCAGCAGATTTGACAGGTCCTCCTACGAGCAGTACTTC. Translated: CASRFDRSSYEQYF.

This CDR3 reads CASSLALGQGVQGYTF. DNA for the CDR3: TGTGCCAGCAGCTTAGCGCTCGGACAGGGGGTTCAAGGCTACACCTTC. The rearrangement uses TRBV7-9 and TRBJ1-2; 10 bases fit TRBD1. V was clipped by 0 bases and J by 8 bases; unmatched bases: 9. The CDR3 has 16 amino acids. The germline CDR1 and CDR2 sequences are SEHNR and FQNEAQ (reference sequence).

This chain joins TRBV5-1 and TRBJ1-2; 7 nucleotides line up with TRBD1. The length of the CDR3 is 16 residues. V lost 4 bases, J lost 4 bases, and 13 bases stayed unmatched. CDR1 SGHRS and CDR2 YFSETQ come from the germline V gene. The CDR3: CASSLLGTDFLYGYTF. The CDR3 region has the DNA TGCGCCAGCAGCCTATTGGGGACAGACTTTCTCTATGGCTACACCTTC.

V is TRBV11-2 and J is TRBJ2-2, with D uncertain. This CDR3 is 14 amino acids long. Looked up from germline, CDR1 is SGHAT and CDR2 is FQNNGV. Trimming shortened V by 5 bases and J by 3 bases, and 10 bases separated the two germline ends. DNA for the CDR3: TGTGCCAGCAGCCCCCTCCGAGACACCGGGGAGCTGTTTTTT. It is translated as CASSPLRDTGELFF.

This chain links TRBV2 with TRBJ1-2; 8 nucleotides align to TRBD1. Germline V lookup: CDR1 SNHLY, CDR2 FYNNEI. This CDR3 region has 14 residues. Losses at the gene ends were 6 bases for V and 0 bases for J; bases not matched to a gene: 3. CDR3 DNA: TGTGCCAGCAGGGGACAGGCTCCTAACTATGGCTACACCTTC. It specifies CASRGQAPNYGYTF.